This is a list of T cell receptor beta chains from one sample in a study of cytomegalovirus exposure and HLA in healthy donors. The assay was immunoSEQ multiplex PCR, and TCRdb's table has in-frame clones only and misses some. Of approximately 220,000 clones listed, around nine tenths are singletons. Sequenced: PBMCs. The receptors originated from a woman between 18 and 29 years old in good health and CMV-seronegative. CDR3s include the opening cysteine and the closing phenylalanine or tryptophan. The D gene is left open where the match is weak. Clone size is stated in some rows and not others, as once, few, many or a class when expanded.

>TRBJ2-7|NA|TRBV5-8|12|NA
TGTGCCAGCAGCCGGGACTTCTACGAGCAGTACTTC
CASSRDFYEQYF
>TRBJ2-7|NA|TRBV28|14|NA
TGTGCCAGCAGTTTGAGGGGGTTACTCTACGAGCAGTACTTC
CASSLRGLLYEQYF
>TRBJ2-2|NA|TRBV6-5|14|TRBD2
TGTGCCAGCAGGTTAGCGGGAGACACCGGGGAGCTGTTTTTT
CASRLAGDTGELFF
>TRBJ1-4|once|TRBV28|13|TRBD1
TGTGCCAGCAGCCCTAGACAGGGAACAAAACTGTTTTTT
CASSPRQGTKLFF
>TRBJ2-7|NA|TRBV5-4|15|TRBD2
TGTGCCAGCAGCTCCGGCCTAGCGGGAAAATACGAGCAGTACTTC
CASSSGLAGKYEQYF
>TRBJ2-3|NA|TRBV30|14|NA
TGTGCCTGGAGCGAGGGACTGAGCACAGATACGCAGTATTTT
CAWSEGLSTDTQYF
>TRBJ1-4|few|TRBV14|16|TRBD1
TGTGCCAGCAGCCAAGATCTAAGGGGGCGCCAAGAAAAACTGTTTTTT
CASSQDLRGRQEKLFF
>TRBJ2-7|NA|TRBV9|15|TRBD2
TGTGCCAGCAGCGTAGCAAGCGGGAGTGTCAACGAGCAGTACTTC
CASSVASGSVNEQYF
>TRBJ2-7|NA|TRBV11-3|15|TRBD2
TGTGCCAGCAGCTTCAGGAGCGGGAGCTCCTACGAGCAGTACTTC
CASSFRSGSSYEQYF
>TRBJ1-4|NA|TRBV6-5|16|TRBD1
TGTGCCAGCAGTTACTCGACAGGACAGGGTTTTGAAAAACTGTTTTTT
CASSYSTGQGFEKLFF
>TRBJ2-7|NA|TRBV10-1|19|NA
TGCGCCAGCAAAAAGGTCCGCCCTCATCCGCTGGACACCCTCTACGAGCAGTACTTC
CASKKVRPHPLDTLYEQYF
>TRBJ2-2|NA|TRBV10-2|18|TRBD1
TGCGCCAGCCAGTGGGCAGGGGGCGCGTTGGGGAACACCGGGGAGCTGTTTTTT
CASQWAGGALGNTGELFF
>TRBJ2-7|NA|TRBV5-1|15|TRBD2
TGCGCCAGCAGCCCGGGAGGCGGGAGAAGCTACGAGCAGTACTTC
CASSPGGGRSYEQYF